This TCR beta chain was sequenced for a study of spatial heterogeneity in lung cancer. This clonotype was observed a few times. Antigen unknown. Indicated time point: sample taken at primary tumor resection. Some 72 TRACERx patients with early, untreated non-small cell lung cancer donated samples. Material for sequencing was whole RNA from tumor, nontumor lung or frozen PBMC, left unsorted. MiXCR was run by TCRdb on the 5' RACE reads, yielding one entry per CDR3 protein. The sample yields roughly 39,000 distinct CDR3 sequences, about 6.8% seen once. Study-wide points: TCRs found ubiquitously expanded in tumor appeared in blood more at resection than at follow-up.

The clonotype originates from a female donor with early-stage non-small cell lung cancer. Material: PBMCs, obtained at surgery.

The CDR3 sequence is CSVTSGVATEAFF. CDR3 coding DNA: TGCAGTGTCACGTCAGGGGTGGCCACTGAAGCTTTCTTT. This sequence joins TRBV20-1 and TRBJ1-1, with a tentative D call TRBD1 (6 bases). The CDR3 is 13 residues long. The germline CDR1 and CDR2 sequences are DFQATT and SNEGSKA (reference sequence). V lost 7 bases to trimming and J lost 4 bases, with 16 bases between them.